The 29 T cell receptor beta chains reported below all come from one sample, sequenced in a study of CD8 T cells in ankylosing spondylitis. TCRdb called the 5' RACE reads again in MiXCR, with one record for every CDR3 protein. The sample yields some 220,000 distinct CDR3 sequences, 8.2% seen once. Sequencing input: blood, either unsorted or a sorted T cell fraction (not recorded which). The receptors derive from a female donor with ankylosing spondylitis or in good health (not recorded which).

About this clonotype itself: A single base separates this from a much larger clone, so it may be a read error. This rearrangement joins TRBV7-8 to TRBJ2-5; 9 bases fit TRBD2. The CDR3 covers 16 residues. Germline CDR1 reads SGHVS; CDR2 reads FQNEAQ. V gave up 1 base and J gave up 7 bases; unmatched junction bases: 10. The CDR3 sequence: CASSLVAGEGGGTQYF. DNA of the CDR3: TGTGCCAGCAGCTTAGTAGCGGGAGAGGGAGGGGGGACCCAGTACTTC. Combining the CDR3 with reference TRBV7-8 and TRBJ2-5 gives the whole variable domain GAGVSQSPRYKVAKRGQDVALRCDPISGHVSLFWYQQALGQGPEFLTYFQNEAQLDKSGLPSDRFFAERPEGSVSTLKIQRTQQEDSAVYLCASSLVAGEGGGTQYFGPGTRLLVL.

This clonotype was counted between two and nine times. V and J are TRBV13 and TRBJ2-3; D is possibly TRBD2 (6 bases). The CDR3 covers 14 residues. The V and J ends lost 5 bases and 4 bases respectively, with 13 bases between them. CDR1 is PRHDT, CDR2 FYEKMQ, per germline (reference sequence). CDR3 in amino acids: CASSDGGGADTQYF. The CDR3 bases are TGTGCCAGCAGCGACGGGGGTGGTGCAGATACGCAGTATTTT.

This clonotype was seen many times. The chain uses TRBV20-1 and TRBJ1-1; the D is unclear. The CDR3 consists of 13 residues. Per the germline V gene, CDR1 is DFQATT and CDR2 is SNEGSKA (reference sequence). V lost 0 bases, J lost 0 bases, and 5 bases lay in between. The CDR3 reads CSARDPVNTEAFF. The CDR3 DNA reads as TGCAGTGCTAGAGATCCGGTGAACACTGAAGCTTTCTTT.

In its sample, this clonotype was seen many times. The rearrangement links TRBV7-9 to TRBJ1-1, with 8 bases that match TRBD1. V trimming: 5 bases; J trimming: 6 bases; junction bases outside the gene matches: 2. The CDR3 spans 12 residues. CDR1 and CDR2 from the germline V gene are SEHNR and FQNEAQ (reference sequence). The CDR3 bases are TGTGCCAGCAGCCCGGACAGGGCTGAAGCTTTCTTT. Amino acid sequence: CASSPDRAEAFF.

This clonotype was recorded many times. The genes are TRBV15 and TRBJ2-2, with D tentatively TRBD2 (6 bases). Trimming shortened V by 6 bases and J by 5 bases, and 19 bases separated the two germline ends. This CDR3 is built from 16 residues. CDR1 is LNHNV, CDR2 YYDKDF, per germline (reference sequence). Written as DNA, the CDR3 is TGTGCCACCAGGACTCAAAGCGGGTTCTTTACCGGGGAGCTGTTTTTT. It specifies CATRTQSGFFTGELFF.

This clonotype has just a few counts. The CDR3 DNA sequence: TGTGCCAGCAGTTACCCATTTACCCGCATGACTACCAGAACTTTCAATGAGCAGTTCTTC. It codes for CASSYPFTRMTTRTFNEQFF. V gene TRBV6-2 or TRBV6-3 combines with J gene TRBJ2-1; TRBD2 is a possible D gene (5 bases). CDR3 length: 20 residues. Germline V gene sequence: CDR1 MNHEY, CDR2 SVGEGT. Trimming took 2 bases from V and 6 from J, leaving 29 bases between them.

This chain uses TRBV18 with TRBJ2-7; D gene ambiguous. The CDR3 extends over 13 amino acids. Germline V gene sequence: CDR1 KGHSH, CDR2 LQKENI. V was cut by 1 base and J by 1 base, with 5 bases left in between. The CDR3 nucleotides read TGTGCCAGCTCACCACTAACATCCTACGAGCAGTACTTC. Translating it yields CASSPLTSYEQYF.

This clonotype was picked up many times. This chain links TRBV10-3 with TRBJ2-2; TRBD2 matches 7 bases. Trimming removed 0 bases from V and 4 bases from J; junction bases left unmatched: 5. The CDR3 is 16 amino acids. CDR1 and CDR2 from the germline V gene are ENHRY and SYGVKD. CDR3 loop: CAISESRGRVTGELFF. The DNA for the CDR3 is TGTGCCATCAGTGAGTCGCGAGGGAGGGTCACCGGGGAGCTGTTTTTT.

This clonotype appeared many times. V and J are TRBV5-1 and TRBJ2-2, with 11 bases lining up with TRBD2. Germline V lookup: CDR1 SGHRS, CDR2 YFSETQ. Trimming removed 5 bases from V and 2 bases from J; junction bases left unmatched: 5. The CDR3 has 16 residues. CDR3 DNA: TGCGCCAGCAGTGTTGGGACTAGCGGTAACACCGGGGAGCTGTTTTTT. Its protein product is CASSVGTSGNTGELFF. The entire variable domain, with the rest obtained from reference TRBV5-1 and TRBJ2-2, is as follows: KAGVTQTPRYLIKTRGQQVTLSCSPISGHRSVSWYQQTPGQGLQFLFEYFSETQRNKGNFPGRFSGRQFSNSRSEMNVSTLELGDSALYLCASSVGTSGNTGELFFGEGSRLTVL.

CDR3: CASSLPLLGNEKLFF. The CDR3 region has the DNA TGTGCCAGCAGCTTGCCGCTTCTCGGAAATGAAAAACTGTTTTTT. The V call is TRBV7-2, the J call TRBJ1-4; D gene uncertain. Germline V gives CDR1 SGHTA, CDR2 FQGNSA. V lost 3 bases and J lost 5, with 13 bases in between. The CDR3 covers 15 residues. The variable domain in full, completed from reference TRBV7-2 and TRBJ1-4, reads GAGVSQSPSNKVTEKGKDVELRCDPISGHTALYWYRQSLGQGLEFLIYFQGNSAPDKSGLPSDRFSAERTGGSVSTLTIQRTQQEDSAVYLCASSLPLLGNEKLFFGSGTQLSVL.

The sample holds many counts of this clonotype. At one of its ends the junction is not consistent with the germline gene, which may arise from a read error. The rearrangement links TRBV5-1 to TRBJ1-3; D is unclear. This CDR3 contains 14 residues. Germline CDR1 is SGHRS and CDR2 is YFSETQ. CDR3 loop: CASGRGASGNTTYF. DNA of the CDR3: TGCGCCAGCGGTCGAGGAGCGTCAGGAAACACCACATATTTT.

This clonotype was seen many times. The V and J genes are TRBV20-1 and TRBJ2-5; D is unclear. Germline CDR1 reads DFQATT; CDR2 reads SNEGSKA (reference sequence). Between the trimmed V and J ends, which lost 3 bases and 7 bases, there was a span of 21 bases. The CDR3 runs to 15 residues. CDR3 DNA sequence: TGCAGTGCTAGTCTCGAGCCGGGTAGCTTTGGGACCCAGTACTTC. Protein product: CSASLEPGSFGTQYF.

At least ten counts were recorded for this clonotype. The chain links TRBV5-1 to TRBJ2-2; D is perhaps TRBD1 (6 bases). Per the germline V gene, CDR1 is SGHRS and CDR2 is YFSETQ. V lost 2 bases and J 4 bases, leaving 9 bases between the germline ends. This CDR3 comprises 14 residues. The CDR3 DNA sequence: TGCGCCAGCAGCTTACAGGGAAGCACCGGGGAGCTGTTTTTT. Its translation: CASSLQGSTGELFF.

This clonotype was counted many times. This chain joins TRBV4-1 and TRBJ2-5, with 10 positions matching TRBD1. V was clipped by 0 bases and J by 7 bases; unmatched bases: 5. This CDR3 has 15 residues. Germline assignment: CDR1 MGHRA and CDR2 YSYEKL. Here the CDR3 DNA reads TGCGCCAGCAGCCAAGAACGGGACAGGGGTAGGACCCAGTACTTC. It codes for CASSQERDRGRTQYF.

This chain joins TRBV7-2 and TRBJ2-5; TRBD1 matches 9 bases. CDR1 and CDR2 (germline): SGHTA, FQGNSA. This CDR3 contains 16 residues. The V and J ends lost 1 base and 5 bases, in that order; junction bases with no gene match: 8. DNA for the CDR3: TGTGCCAGCAGCTTAGTCGGGACAGGGCCCCGGGAGACCCAGTACTTC. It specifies CASSLVGTGPRETQYF.

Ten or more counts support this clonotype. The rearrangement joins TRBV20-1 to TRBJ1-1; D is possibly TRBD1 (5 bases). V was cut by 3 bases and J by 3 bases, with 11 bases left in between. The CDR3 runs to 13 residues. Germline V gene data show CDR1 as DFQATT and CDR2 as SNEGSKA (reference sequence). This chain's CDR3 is CSASRREYTEAFF. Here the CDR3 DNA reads TGCAGTGCTAGTCGCAGGGAATACACTGAAGCTTTCTTT.

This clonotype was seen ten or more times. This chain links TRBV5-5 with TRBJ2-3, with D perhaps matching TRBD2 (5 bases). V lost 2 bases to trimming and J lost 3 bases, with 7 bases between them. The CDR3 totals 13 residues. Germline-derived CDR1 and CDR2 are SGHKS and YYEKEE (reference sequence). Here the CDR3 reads CASSFEGTDTQYF. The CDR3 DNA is TGTGCCAGCAGCTTCGAGGGAACAGATACGCAGTATTTT.

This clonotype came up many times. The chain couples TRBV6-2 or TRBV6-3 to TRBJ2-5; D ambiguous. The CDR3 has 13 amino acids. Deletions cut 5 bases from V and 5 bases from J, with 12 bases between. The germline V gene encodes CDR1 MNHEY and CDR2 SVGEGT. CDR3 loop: CASSLPPEETQYF. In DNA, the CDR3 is TGTGCCAGCAGTCTTCCTCCTGAGGAGACCCAGTACTTC.

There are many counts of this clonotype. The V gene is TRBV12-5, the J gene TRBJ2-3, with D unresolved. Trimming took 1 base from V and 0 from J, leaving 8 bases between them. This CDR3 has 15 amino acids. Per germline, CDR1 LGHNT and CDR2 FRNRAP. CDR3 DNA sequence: TGTGCTAGTGGTTTGGCTACGACTAGCACAGATACGCAGTATTTT. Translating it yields CASGLATTSTDTQYF.

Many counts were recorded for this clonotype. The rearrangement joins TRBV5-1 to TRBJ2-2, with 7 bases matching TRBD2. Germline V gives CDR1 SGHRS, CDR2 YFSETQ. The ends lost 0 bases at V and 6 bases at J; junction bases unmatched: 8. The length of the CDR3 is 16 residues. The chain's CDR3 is CASSLVAGVVSGELFF. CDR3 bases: TGCGCCAGCAGCTTGGTCGCGGGAGTGGTGTCCGGGGAGCTGTTTTTT. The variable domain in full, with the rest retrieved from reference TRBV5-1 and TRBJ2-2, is KAGVTQTPRYLIKTRGQQVTLSCSPISGHRSVSWYQQTPGQGLQFLFEYFSETQRNKGNFPGRFSGRQFSNSRSEMNVSTLELGDSALYLCASSLVAGVVSGELFFGEGSRLTVL.

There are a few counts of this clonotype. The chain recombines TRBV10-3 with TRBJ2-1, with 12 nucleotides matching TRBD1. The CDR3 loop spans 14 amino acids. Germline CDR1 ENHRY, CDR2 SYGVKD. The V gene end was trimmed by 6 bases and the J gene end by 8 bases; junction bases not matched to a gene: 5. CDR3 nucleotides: TGTGCCATCAGCCCGGGACAGGGGGCCGATGAGCAGTTCTTC. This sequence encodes CAISPGQGADEQFF.

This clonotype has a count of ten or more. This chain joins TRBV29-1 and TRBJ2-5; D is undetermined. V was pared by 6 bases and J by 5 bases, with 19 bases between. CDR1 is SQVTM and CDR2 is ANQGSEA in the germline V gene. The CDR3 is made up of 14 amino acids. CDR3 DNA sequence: TGCAGCGTCCTTTATCGCAGCGCGGCGGAGACCCAGTACTTC. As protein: CSVLYRSAAETQYF.

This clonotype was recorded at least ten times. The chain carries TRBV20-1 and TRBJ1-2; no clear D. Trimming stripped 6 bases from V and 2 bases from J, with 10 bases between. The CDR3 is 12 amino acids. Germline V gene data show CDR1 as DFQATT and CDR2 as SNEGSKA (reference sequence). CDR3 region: CSAHRTNYGYTF. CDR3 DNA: TGCAGTGCCCACCGAACAAACTATGGCTACACCTTC.

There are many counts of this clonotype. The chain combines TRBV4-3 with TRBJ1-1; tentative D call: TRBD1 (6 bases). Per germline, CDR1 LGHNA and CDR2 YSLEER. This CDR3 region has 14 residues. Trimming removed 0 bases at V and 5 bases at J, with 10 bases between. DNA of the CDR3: TGCGCCAGCAGCCAAGAACAGGGAGGAACTGAAGCTTTCTTT. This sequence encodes CASSQEQGGTEAFF.

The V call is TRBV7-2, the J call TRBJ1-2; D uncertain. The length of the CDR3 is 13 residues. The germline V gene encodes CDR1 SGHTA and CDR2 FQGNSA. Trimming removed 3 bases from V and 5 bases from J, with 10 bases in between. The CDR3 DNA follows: TGTGCCAGCAGCTTTGGAAACCGGTATGGCTACACCTTC. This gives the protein CASSFGNRYGYTF.

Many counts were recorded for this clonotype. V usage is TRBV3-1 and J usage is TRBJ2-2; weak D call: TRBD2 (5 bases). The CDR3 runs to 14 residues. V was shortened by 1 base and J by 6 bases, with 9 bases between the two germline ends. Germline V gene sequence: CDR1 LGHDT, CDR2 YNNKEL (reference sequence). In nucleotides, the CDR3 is TGTGCCAGCAGCCAAGCAGTTAGCGCCGGGGAGCTGTTTTTT. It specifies CASSQAVSAGELFF.

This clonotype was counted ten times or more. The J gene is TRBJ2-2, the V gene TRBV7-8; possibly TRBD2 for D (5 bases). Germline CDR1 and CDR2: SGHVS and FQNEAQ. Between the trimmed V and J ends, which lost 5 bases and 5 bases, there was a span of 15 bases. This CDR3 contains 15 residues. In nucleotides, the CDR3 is TGTGCCAGCAGCGCCGGGATATCGGGGACCGGGGAGCTGTTTTTT. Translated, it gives CASSAGISGTGELFF. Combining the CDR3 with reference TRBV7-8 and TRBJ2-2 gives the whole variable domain GAGVSQSPRYKVAKRGQDVALRCDPISGHVSLFWYQQALGQGPEFLTYFQNEAQLDKSGLPSDRFFAERPEGSVSTLKIQRTQQEDSAVYLCASSAGISGTGELFFGEGSRLTVL.

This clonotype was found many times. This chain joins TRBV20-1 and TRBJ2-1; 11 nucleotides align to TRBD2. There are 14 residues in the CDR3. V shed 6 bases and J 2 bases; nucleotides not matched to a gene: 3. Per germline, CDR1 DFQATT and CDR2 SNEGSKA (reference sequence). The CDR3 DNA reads TGCAGTGCGGGGACTAGCGGTACCTACAATGAGCAGTTCTTC. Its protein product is CSAGTSGTYNEQFF.

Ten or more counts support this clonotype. The CDR3 here is CASSQGHRQLNTEAFF. The CDR3 nucleotides read TGCGCCAGCAGCCAAGGCCACAGGCAGCTGAACACTGAAGCTTTCTTT. This chain connects TRBV4-3 to TRBJ1-1; perhaps TRBD1 as D (5 bases). V was clipped by 1 base and J by 0 bases, with 12 bases between them. This CDR3 is built from 16 residues. Germline V gives CDR1 LGHNA, CDR2 YSLEER.